The 10 T cell receptor beta chains reported below all come from one sample, sequenced in a study of memory CD8 T cells in hepatitis C reinfection. Assay used: immunoSEQ multiplex PCR; TCRdb lists only in-frame clones, some missing. The repertoire holds 45,000 to 50,000 clones, with roughly nine tenths as singletons. Noted time point: late/post reinfection, 12 to 24 weeks after detection. TCR sequencing was done directly ex vivo on sorted cells, without expansion in vitro. Sample: naive CD8+ T cells sorted from blood. The receptors were gathered from a man between 18 and 29 years old with hepatitis C virus infection.

J is TRBJ1-4 and V is TRBV6-1; D gene uncertain. This CDR3 is built from 19 residues. Per the germline V gene, CDR1 is MNHNS and CDR2 is SASEGT. The V end lost 2 bases, the J end lost 2 bases, and 21 bases lay between the germline ends. CDR3 DNA sequence: TGTGCCAGCAGTGAACTTATACCAGTTGGACTCCCCACTAATGAAAAACTGTTTTTT. It codes for CASSELIPVGLPTNEKLFF.

The chain couples TRBV29-1 to TRBJ2-3; TRBD1 matches at 8 bases. CDR3 length equals 13 residues. J was trimmed by 1 base and V by 7 bases; bases with no gene match: 4. The germline CDR1 and CDR2 sequences are SQVTM and ANQGSEA. This chain's CDR3 is CSGETGGTDTQYF. Written as DNA, the CDR3 is TGCAGCGGTGAGACAGGGGGCACAGATACGCAGTATTTT.

The chain carries TRBV5-1 and TRBJ1-6; possibly TRBD1 for D (6 bases). The germline CDR1 and CDR2 sequences are SGHRS and YFSETQ. V was cut by 0 bases and J by 7 bases, with 8 bases left in between. The CDR3 has 14 residues. As DNA, the CDR3 is TGCGCCAGCAGCTTGGGGCAGGGGAATTCACCCCTCCACTTT. Encoded protein: CASSLGQGNSPLHF.

This clone appeared once. This chain joins TRBV6-1 and TRBJ1-1; 8 positions agree with TRBD1. V was clipped by 1 base and J by 0 bases; unmatched bases: 7. The CDR3 length is 17 residues. Germline V gene data show CDR1 as MNHNS and CDR2 as SASEGT. CDR3 region: CASSEEAGGYMNTEAFF. For the CDR3, the DNA is TGTGCCAGCAGTGAAGAGGCAGGGGGCTATATGAACACTGAAGCTTTCTTT.

V gene TRBV7-9 combines with J gene TRBJ1-4; weak D call: TRBD1 (5 bases). Germline V CDR1 and CDR2: SEHNR, FQNEAQ (reference sequence). V shed 3 bases and J shed 1 base, with 9 bases lying between them. The CDR3 length is 15 residues. The CDR3 nucleotides are TGTGCCAGCAGCTTCTCAGACAGAACTAATGAAAAACTGTTTTTT. It is translated as CASSFSDRTNEKLFF.

The V call is TRBV6-5, the J call TRBJ1-2, with D possibly TRBD1 on 6 matching bases. CDR1 and CDR2 (germline): MNHEY, SVGAGI. With 0 bases removed from V and 4 bases from J, the gap between germline ends came to 9 bases. The CDR3 runs to 14 residues. Here the CDR3 DNA reads TGTGCCAGCAGTTACTCCACAGGGCTCTATGGCTACACCTTC. This sequence encodes CASSYSTGLYGYTF.

J is TRBJ1-4 and V is TRBV6-5, with D tentatively TRBD1 (6 bases). Trimming shortened V by 5 bases and J by 8 bases, and 15 bases separated the two germline ends. The CDR3 totals 14 residues. Germline V gene data show CDR1 as MNHEY and CDR2 as SVGAGI. The CDR3: CASSEWQGNEKLFF. In DNA, the CDR3 is TGTGCCAGCAGTGAATGGCAGGGGAACGAAAAACTGTTTTTT.

This sequence joins TRBV4-1 and TRBJ2-5; D gene ambiguous. The CDR3 contains 13 residues. V lost 3 bases and J 5 bases, leaving 10 bases between the germline ends. Germline V gene sequence: CDR1 MGHRA, CDR2 YSYEKL. CDR3 residues: CASSQRPVETQYF. Here the CDR3 DNA reads TGCGCCAGCAGCCAGCGGCCCGTGGAGACCCAGTACTTC.

V is TRBV6-5 and J is TRBJ1-2; weak D call: TRBD1 (6 bases). This CDR3 spans 13 amino acids. CDR1 and CDR2 from the germline V gene are MNHEY and SVGAGI. V shed 6 bases and J shed 2 bases, with 10 bases lying between them. CDR3 amino acids: CASSPRGNYGYTF. CDR3 nucleotides: TGTGCCAGCAGCCCCAGGGGCAACTATGGCTACACCTTC.

This rearrangement joins TRBV7-9 to TRBJ2-1, with 7 bases matching TRBD1. V shed 4 bases, J shed 3 bases, and the junction held 6 bases outside the gene matches. The germline CDR1 and CDR2 sequences are SEHNR and FQNEAQ (reference sequence). CDR3 size: 15 residues. Here the CDR3 reads CASSSRQGVYNEQFF. The CDR3 region has the DNA TGTGCCAGCAGCTCCAGACAGGGAGTCTACAATGAGCAGTTCTTC.